This T cell receptor (beta chain) was retrieved from a study of T cells in Graves' hyperthyroidism and ophthalmopathy. This clonotype occurred many times. The antigen remains undetermined. The study's findings and limits: Blood also contained most expanded thyroid clonotypes above 0.001.

The CDR3 regions of TCR beta were amplified from RNA transcripts. The TCR CDR3 first-round RT-PCR relied on the HTBI primer set. TCRdb reprocessed the multiplex PCR reads with MiXCR, giving one entry per CDR3 protein. The repertoire has around 350,000 distinct CDR3 sequences, under 20% of them found once; the top ten carry 3.5% to 4%. The V end was cut by 7 bases, the J end by 1 base, with 10 bases between. The length of the CDR3 is 13 residues. The V gene's germline CDR1 is SNHLY and CDR2 FYNNEI. The rearrangement uses TRBV2 and TRBJ1-2; maybe TRBD1 (5 bases). The receptor was isolated from a woman in her late teens or twenties with Graves' hyperthyroidism. Material: blood. CDR3 loop: CASTRQINYGYTF. Written as DNA, the CDR3 is TGTGCCAGCACCAGACAGATTAACTATGGCTACACCTTC.